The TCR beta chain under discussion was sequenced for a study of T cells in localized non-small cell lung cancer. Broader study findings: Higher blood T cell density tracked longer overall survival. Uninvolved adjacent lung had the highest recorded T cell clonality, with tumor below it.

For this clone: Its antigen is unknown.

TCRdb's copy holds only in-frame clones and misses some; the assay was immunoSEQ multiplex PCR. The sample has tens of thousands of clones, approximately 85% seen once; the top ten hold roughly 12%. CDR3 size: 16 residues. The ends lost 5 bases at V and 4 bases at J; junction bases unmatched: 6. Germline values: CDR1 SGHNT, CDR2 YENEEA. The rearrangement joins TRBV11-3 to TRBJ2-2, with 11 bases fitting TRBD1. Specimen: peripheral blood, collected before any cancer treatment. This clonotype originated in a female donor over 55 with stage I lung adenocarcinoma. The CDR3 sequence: CASSQGTGGFTGELFF. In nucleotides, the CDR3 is TGTGCCAGCAGCCAGGGGACAGGGGGGTTCACCGGGGAGCTGTTTTTT.